This entry lists 24 T cell receptor beta chains sequenced from one sample in a study of cytomegalovirus exposure and HLA in healthy donors. Repertoires were generated with immunoSEQ multiplex PCR, while TCRdb's copy carries only in-frame clones and drops some. The table shows approximately 100,000 clones, with 90% to 95% occurring only once. The source material was PBMCs. The receptor set was obtained from a woman aged 25-40 years in good health and CMV-seropositive.

The chain is built from TRBV6-5 and TRBJ1-3, with TRBD1 identical over 8 bases. V gave up 0 bases and J gave up 7 bases; unmatched junction bases: 2. The germline CDR1 and CDR2 sequences are MNHEY and SVGAGI. The CDR3 loop spans 14 amino acids. In nucleotides, the CDR3 is TGTGCCAGCAGTTACTCGGACAGGGCGAACACCATATATTTT. This translates into CASSYSDRANTIYF.

The chain has TRBV29-1 and TRBJ2-3, with TRBD1 identical over 10 bases. This CDR3 comprises 14 residues. V was pared by 7 bases and J by 3 bases, with 7 bases of the junction left unmatched. Germline V gene sequence: CDR1 SQVTM, CDR2 ANQGSEA. CDR3 DNA: TGCAGCGCACCGCCGGGACAGGGGACAGATACGCAGTATTTT. Amino acids: CSAPPGQGTDTQYF.

The chain employs TRBV6-5 and TRBJ1-1; weak D call: TRBD1 (5 bases). The CDR3 covers 14 residues. The germline V gene encodes CDR1 MNHEY and CDR2 SVGAGI. Trimming stripped 2 bases from V and 3 bases from J, with 10 bases between. In nucleotides, the CDR3 is TGTGCCAGCAGTTACAGGGGTTTGTACACTGAAGCTTTCTTT. Translation gives CASSYRGLYTEAFF.

This clone was seen once. This chain joins TRBV9 and TRBJ2-7; 7 nucleotides agree with TRBD1. Germline CDR1 is SGDLS and CDR2 is YYNGEE. V lost 0 bases and J lost 1; bases outside the gene matches: 16. CDR3 length equals 19 residues. DNA of the CDR3: TGTGCCAGCAGCGTAGGAATTGCAGGTGGGCCAGGGGGTTCCTACGAGCAGTACTTC. This gives the protein CASSVGIAGGPGGSYEQYF.

The genes are TRBV6-1 and TRBJ2-3; the D gene is possibly TRBD2 (5 bases). Germline V gene data show CDR1 as MNHNS and CDR2 as SASEGT. This CDR3 contains 15 residues. Trimming took 6 bases from V and 0 from J, leaving 13 bases between them. The CDR3: CASRDSRTSTDTQYF. CDR3 in DNA: TGTGCCAGCAGGGATAGTCGGACTAGCACAGATACGCAGTATTTT.

The chain carries TRBV28 and TRBJ2-7, with TRBD2 matching 7 bases. V gave up 0 bases and J gave up 0 bases; unmatched junction bases: 5. The CDR3 extends over 16 amino acids. Germline CDR1 reads MDHEN; CDR2 reads SYDVKM. The CDR3 spells CASSLWGGSFSYEQYF. Written as DNA, the CDR3 is TGTGCCAGCAGTTTATGGGGCGGGAGTTTCTCCTACGAGCAGTACTTC.

A single count supports this clone. The CDR3, as DNA: TGCGCCAGCAGCTTGGTTAGCGGGGTGGAGACCCAGTACTTC. Translation: CASSLVSGVETQYF. This chain joins TRBV5-1 and TRBJ2-5; the match to TRBD2 covers 8 bases. The V and J ends lost 0 bases and 5 bases, in that order; junction bases with no gene match: 3. This CDR3 spans 14 amino acids. The germline CDR1 and CDR2 sequences are SGHRS and YFSETQ.

The V gene is TRBV6-5, the J gene TRBJ1-2; 8 nucleotides line up with TRBD1. V dropped 7 bases and J dropped 6; count of bases not matched to a gene: 7. The V gene's germline CDR1 is MNHEY and CDR2 SVGAGI. This CDR3 spans 13 amino acids. This CDR3 is CASTRWDRNGYTF. DNA of the CDR3: TGTGCCAGCACCAGGTGGGACAGGAATGGCTACACCTTC.

This chain joins TRBV7-2 and TRBJ2-7, with 8 bases identical to TRBD2. The CDR3 spans 14 residues. Unmatched junction bases numbered 6, after V lost 5 bases and J lost 3 bases. Per germline, CDR1 SGHTA and CDR2 FQGNSA. The CDR3 loop reads CASSTSGSHYEQYF. In DNA, the CDR3 is TGTGCCAGCAGCACAAGCGGGAGCCACTACGAGCAGTACTTC.

The chain uses TRBV7-9 and TRBJ2-1, with 8 bases aligning to TRBD2. This CDR3 region has 18 residues. With V trimmed by 2 bases and J by 9 bases, 18 bases remained unmatched. Germline V gives CDR1 SEHNR, CDR2 FQNEAQ (reference sequence). This CDR3 reads CASSLRVPPGTSIPEQFF. The CDR3 DNA reads TGTGCCAGCAGCTTAAGGGTCCCCCCCGGGACTAGTATACCTGAGCAGTTCTTC.

The chain uses TRBV7-2 and TRBJ1-2; 8 bases match TRBD1. The CDR3 consists of 12 residues. Trimming took 4 bases from V and 8 from J; bases not matched to a gene: 3. Germline V gene sequence: CDR1 SGHTA, CDR2 FQGNSA. The CDR3 nucleotides are TGTGCCAGCAGCTCTGCAGGGGGCGGCTACACCTTC. It codes for CASSSAGGGYTF.

This rearrangement joins TRBV28 to TRBJ1-4; D is perhaps TRBD1 (6 bases). From germline, CDR1 is MDHEN and CDR2 SYDVKM. This CDR3 is built from 19 residues. V lost 7 bases and J lost 0, with 24 bases in between. The chain's CDR3 is CASTQRPVGAYATNEKLFF. CDR3 DNA sequence: TGTGCCAGCACCCAACGTCCGGTGGGGGCGTATGCAACTAATGAAAAACTGTTTTTT.

The chain couples TRBV28 to TRBJ1-2; no reliable D call. The germline V gene has CDR1 MDHEN and CDR2 SYDVKM. The CDR3 runs 15 residues. V shed 1 base and J shed 4 bases, with 13 bases lying between them. The DNA for the CDR3 is TGTGCCAGCAGTTTATCAGCGGCTCAACTCTATGGCTACACCTTC. Amino acids: CASSLSAAQLYGYTF.

J is TRBJ1-5 and V is TRBV7-2; 9 positions match TRBD1. The CDR3 totals 16 residues. The junction had 7 bases not matched to a gene; V was cut back by 5 bases and J by 2 bases. Germline assignment: CDR1 SGHTA and CDR2 FQGNSA. CDR3 loop: CASSRQGVLGNQPQHF. In DNA form, the CDR3 reads TGTGCCAGCAGCCGACAGGGGGTATTGGGCAATCAGCCCCAGCATTTT.

V is TRBV10-3 and J is TRBJ2-5; no clear D gene. CDR1 ENHRY and CDR2 SYGVKD come from the germline V gene. Trimming stripped 10 bases from V and 4 bases from J, with 19 bases between. This CDR3 contains 14 residues. The CDR3 coding sequence is TGTGCCAGCTCAACAACAACAGCCCCAGAGACCCAGTACTTC. It yields the protein CASSTTTAPETQYF.

This CDR3 is CASSLSGSTNEKLFF. CDR3 nucleotides: TGTGCCAGCAGTTTATCTGGCAGTACTAATGAAAAACTGTTTTTT. This chain connects TRBV27 to TRBJ1-4; D remains unclear. Germline CDR1 and CDR2: MNHEY and SMNVEV (reference sequence). The CDR3 covers 15 residues. V shed 0 bases and J shed 2 bases, with 7 bases lying between them. The full variable domain, with the rest looked up from reference TRBV27 and TRBJ1-4, is EAQVTQNPRYLITVTGKKLTVTCSQNMNHEYMSWYRQDPGLGLRQIYYSMNVEVTDKGDVPEGYKVSRKEKRNFPLILESPSPNQTSLYFCASSLSGSTNEKLFFGSGTQLSVL.

This chain uses TRBV28 with TRBJ2-1, with TRBD1 identical over 11 bases. V lost 1 base to trimming and J lost 6 bases; unmatched junction nucleotides: 5. The CDR3 runs to 16 residues. The V gene's germline CDR1 is MDHEN and CDR2 SYDVKM. The DNA for the CDR3 is TGTGCCAGCAGTTTATTAGGACAGGGGGCTGGCAATGAGCAGTTCTTC. The encoded protein is CASSLLGQGAGNEQFF.

The V gene is TRBV19, the J gene TRBJ1-1, with 8 bases matching TRBD1. Germline V gene data show CDR1 as LNHDA and CDR2 as SQIVND (reference sequence). The V gene end was trimmed by 5 bases and the J gene end by 4 bases; junction bases not matched to a gene: 12. The CDR3 is made up of 16 amino acids. The CDR3 coding sequence is TGTGCCAGTAGTCCCTGGACAGGGCCCAAATTCACTGAAGCTTTCTTT. It is translated as CASSPWTGPKFTEAFF.

The count of this clone is one. The V and J genes are TRBV10-1 and TRBJ2-5, with 10 nucleotides matching TRBD2. Per germline, CDR1 WNHNN and CDR2 SYGVQD (reference sequence). V lost 4 bases and J lost 2; bases outside the gene matches: 10. The CDR3 spans 17 residues. The DNA for the CDR3 is TGCGCCAGCAGTGCCGAACCCGTAGCGGGAGGACAAGAGACCCAGTACTTC. Amino acid sequence: CASSAEPVAGGQETQYF.

In its sample, this clone was seen once. CDR3 region: CASSVRYGGGSNSGANVLTF. As DNA, the CDR3 is TGTGCCAGCAGCGTAAGGTATGGGGGCGGATCCAACTCTGGGGCCAACGTCCTGACTTTC. The chain recombines TRBV9 with TRBJ2-6, with D perhaps TRBD1 (6 bases). V was trimmed by 1 base and J by 0 bases, leaving 20 bases between them. Germline loops: CDR1 SGDLS, CDR2 YYNGEE. The CDR3 is 20 amino acids.

The chain recombines TRBV5-6 with TRBJ2-3; 8 nucleotides align to TRBD2. The CDR3 has 15 residues. Germline V CDR1 and CDR2: SGHDT, YYEEEE. V was clipped by 1 base and J by 2 bases; unmatched bases: 3. The CDR3 spells CASSLPSGYTDTQYF. CDR3 nucleotide sequence: TGTGCCAGCAGCTTGCCTAGCGGGTACACAGATACGCAGTATTTT.

The chain employs TRBV9 and TRBJ2-7, with D tentatively TRBD1 (5 bases). Germline V lookup: CDR1 SGDLS, CDR2 YYNGEE. There are 13 residues in the CDR3. The ends were cut back, 0 bases at V and 6 bases at J, with 10 bases in the middle. In DNA, the CDR3 is TGTGCCAGCAGCGTAGAAGGGGTCGGCGAGCAGTACTTC. It codes for CASSVEGVGEQYF.

The chain is built from TRBV2 and TRBJ1-1, with no clear D. The CDR3 sequence is 14 residues long. Trimming left V 8 bases short and J 6 bases short, with 19 bases between. From germline, CDR1 is SNHLY and CDR2 FYNNEI. This CDR3 is CASLQNPFGAEAFF. The CDR3 DNA reads TGTGCCAGCCTACAGAACCCCTTTGGCGCTGAAGCTTTCTTT.

This clone was detected a few times. V gene TRBV11-2 combines with J gene TRBJ2-3; D might be TRBD2 (5 bases). Germline CDR1 is SGHAT and CDR2 is FQNNGV. V lost 5 bases and J lost 6, with 21 bases in between. The CDR3 totals 16 residues. The CDR3 loop reads CASSPELTSGFDTQYF. CDR3 nucleotides: TGTGCCAGCAGCCCTGAACTAACTAGTGGTTTCGATACGCAGTATTTT.